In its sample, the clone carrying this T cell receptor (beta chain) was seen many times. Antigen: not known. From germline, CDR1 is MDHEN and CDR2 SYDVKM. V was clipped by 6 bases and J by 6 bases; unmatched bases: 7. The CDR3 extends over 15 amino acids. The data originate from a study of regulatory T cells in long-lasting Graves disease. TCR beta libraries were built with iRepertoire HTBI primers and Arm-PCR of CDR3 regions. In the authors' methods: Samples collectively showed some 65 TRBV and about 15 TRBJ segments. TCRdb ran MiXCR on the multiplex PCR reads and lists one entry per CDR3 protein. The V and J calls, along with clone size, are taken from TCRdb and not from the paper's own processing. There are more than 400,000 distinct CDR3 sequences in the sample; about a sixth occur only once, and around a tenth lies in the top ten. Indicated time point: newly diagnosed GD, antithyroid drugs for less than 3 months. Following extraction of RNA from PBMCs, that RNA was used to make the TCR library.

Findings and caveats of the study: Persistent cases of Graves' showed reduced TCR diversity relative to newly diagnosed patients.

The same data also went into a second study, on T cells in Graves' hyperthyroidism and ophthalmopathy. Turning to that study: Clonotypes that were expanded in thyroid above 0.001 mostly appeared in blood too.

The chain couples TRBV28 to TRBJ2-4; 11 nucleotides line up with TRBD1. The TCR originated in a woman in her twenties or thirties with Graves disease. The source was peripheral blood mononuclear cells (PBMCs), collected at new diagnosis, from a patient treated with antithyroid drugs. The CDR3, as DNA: TGTGCCAGCAGCCGACCCGGGACAGGGGGAAACATTCAGTACTTC. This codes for CASSRPGTGGNIQYF.